Listed below are T cell receptor beta chains from one sample, sequenced in a study of shared clonotypes between healthy human individuals. Assay used: immunoSEQ multiplex PCR; TCRdb lists only in-frame clones, some missing. Of 2.3 million or so clones detected, approximately 93% appear once; the ten largest clones hold about 0.41%. The sequenced sample was naive CD4+ T cells from PBMCs. The receptors were gathered from a man between 18 and 35 years old in good health. Some clones in this sample may be carry-over from other donors' samples. The CDR3 runs from the conserved cysteine through the conserved F or W. Fields, in order: D gene, CDR3 length, J gene, clone size, V gene, CDR3 protein, CDR3 DNA. The D gene is left open where the match is weak. Clone size is stated in some rows and not others, as once, few, many or a class when expanded.

d_gene: TRBD2
len: 16
j_gene: TRBJ2-2
abundance: .
v_gene: TRBV7-9
CDR3aa: CASSLLGLRITGELFF
CDR3nt: TGTGCCAGCAGCTTATTGGGACTACGAATCACCGGGGAGCTGTTTTTT

d_gene: TRBD1
len: 15
j_gene: TRBJ1-5
abundance: .
v_gene: TRBV5-1
CDR3aa: CASRTGTGENQPQHF
CDR3nt: TGCGCCAGCAGGACCGGGACAGGGGAAAATCAGCCCCAGCATTTT

d_gene: .
len: 16
j_gene: TRBJ1-2
abundance: .
v_gene: TRBV28
CDR3aa: CASSLPGVGSNYGYTF
CDR3nt: TGTGCCAGCAGCTTGCCTGGGGTTGGCAGTAACTATGGCTACACCTTC

d_gene: .
len: 12
j_gene: TRBJ2-7
abundance: .
v_gene: TRBV30
CDR3aa: CAWSPMGGEQYF
CDR3nt: TGTGCCTGGAGTCCCATGGGGGGCGAGCAGTACTTC

d_gene: TRBD2
len: 16
j_gene: TRBJ2-7
abundance: .
v_gene: TRBV7-2
CDR3aa: CASSLVRTSGMYEQYF
CDR3nt: TGTGCCAGCAGCTTAGTTAGGACTAGTGGTATGTACGAGCAGTACTTC

d_gene: .
len: 13
j_gene: TRBJ1-2
abundance: .
v_gene: TRBV10-3
CDR3aa: CAISWDGNYGYTF
CDR3nt: TGTGCCATCAGCTGGGACGGTAACTATGGCTACACCTTC

d_gene: TRBD2
len: 16
j_gene: TRBJ2-7
abundance: few
v_gene: TRBV27
CDR3aa: CASSFRLAGGPGEQYF
CDR3nt: TGTGCCAGCAGTTTTAGACTAGCGGGAGGGCCGGGAGAGCAGTACTTC

d_gene: .
len: 14
j_gene: TRBJ2-5
abundance: .
v_gene: TRBV7-2
CDR3aa: CASSLALGVETQYF
CDR3nt: TGTGCCAGCAGCTTAGCCCTCGGGGTTGAGACCCAGTACTTC

d_gene: .
len: 15
j_gene: TRBJ1-5
abundance: .
v_gene: TRBV27
CDR3aa: CASSRLGGVNQPQHF
CDR3nt: TGTGCCAGCAGCCGACTAGGGGGGGTTAATCAGCCCCAGCATTTT

d_gene: .
len: 14
j_gene: TRBJ1-1
abundance: .
v_gene: TRBV10-3
CDR3aa: CAISELGANTEAFF
CDR3nt: TGTGCCATCAGTGAGTTGGGGGCGAACACTGAAGCTTTCTTT

d_gene: TRBD1
len: 14
j_gene: TRBJ2-1
abundance: .
v_gene: TRBV6-5
CDR3aa: CASRLSFAPDRELF
CDR3nt: TGTGCCAGCAGGCTTTCTTTCGCCCCCGACAGGGAACTCTTC

d_gene: .
len: 15
j_gene: TRBJ1-1
abundance: .
v_gene: TRBV28
CDR3aa: CASSVRRVMNTEAFF
CDR3nt: TGTGCCAGCAGTGTCCGACGGGTTATGAACACTGAAGCTTTCTTT

d_gene: .
len: 16
j_gene: TRBJ2-4
abundance: once
v_gene: TRBV6-5
CDR3aa: CASSYSPGGAKNIQYF
CDR3nt: TGTGCCAGCAGTTACTCGCCCGGGGGCGCCAAAAACATTCAGTACTTC

d_gene: .
len: 12
j_gene: TRBJ2-2
abundance: .
v_gene: TRBV19
CDR3aa: CASSRPAGELFF
CDR3nt: TGTGCCAGTAGCAGGCCCGCCGGGGAGCTGTTTTTT

d_gene: TRBD1
len: 14
j_gene: TRBJ1-1
abundance: once
v_gene: TRBV5-1
CDR3aa: CASSSGTENTEAFF
CDR3nt: TGCGCCAGCAGCTCAGGGACAGAAAACACTGAAGCTTTCTTT

d_gene: TRBD1
len: 12
j_gene: TRBJ2-5
abundance: .
v_gene: TRBV30
CDR3aa: CASGQGLKTQYF
CDR3nt: TGTGCGTCGGGACAGGGGTTGAAGACCCAGTACTTC

d_gene: .
len: 16
j_gene: TRBJ2-3
abundance: once
v_gene: TRBV11-2
CDR3aa: CASSLGLGPPTDTQYF
CDR3nt: TGTGCCAGCAGCTTAGGACTAGGGCCCCCCACAGATACGCAGTATTTT

d_gene: TRBD2
len: 14
j_gene: TRBJ2-4
abundance: .
v_gene: TRBV2
CDR3aa: CATGGERAKNIQYF
CDR3nt: TGTGCCACCGGGGGGGAGCGAGCCAAAAACATTCAGTACTTC

d_gene: TRBD1
len: 16
j_gene: TRBJ2-5
abundance: .
v_gene: TRBV14
CDR3aa: CASSQDRDRIQETQYF
CDR3nt: TGTGCCAGCAGCCAAGATCGGGACAGGATTCAAGAGACCCAGTACTTC

d_gene: TRBD1
len: 14
j_gene: TRBJ2-5
abundance: .
v_gene: TRBV7-9
CDR3aa: CASSPGQLVETQYF
CDR3nt: TGTGCCAGCAGCCCGGGACAGTTGGTAGAGACCCAGTACTTC

d_gene: .
len: 12
j_gene: TRBJ1-2
abundance: .
v_gene: TRBV5-4
CDR3aa: CASSLDNYGYTF
CDR3nt: TGTGCCAGCAGCTTGGATAATTATGGCTACACCTTC

d_gene: .
len: 16
j_gene: TRBJ2-5
abundance: .
v_gene: TRBV1
CDR3aa: CTSSRFFKRKQETQYF
CDR3nt: TGCACCAGCAGCCGATTTTTTAAGCGGAAACAAGAGACCCAGTACTTC

d_gene: TRBD1
len: 15
j_gene: TRBJ1-1
abundance: .
v_gene: TRBV6-6
CDR3aa: CASSSTQGARTEAFF
CDR3nt: TGTGCCAGCAGTTCTACACAGGGGGCGCGCACTGAAGCTTTCTTT

d_gene: .
len: 13
j_gene: TRBJ1-2
abundance: once
v_gene: TRBV5-8
CDR3aa: CASSRDAGYGYTF
CDR3nt: TGTGCCAGCAGCAGGGACGCAGGCTATGGCTACACCTTC

d_gene: TRBD1
len: 14
j_gene: TRBJ1-2
abundance: .
v_gene: TRBV4-2
CDR3aa: CASSQKTGVIGYTF
CDR3nt: TGTGCCAGCAGCCAAAAGACAGGGGTCATAGGCTACACCTTC

d_gene: .
len: 13
j_gene: TRBJ2-7
abundance: .
v_gene: TRBV18
CDR3aa: CASSPTSSYEQYF
CDR3nt: TGTGCCAGCTCACCGACCAGCTCCTACGAGCAGTACTTC

d_gene: .
len: 14
j_gene: TRBJ2-7
abundance: .
v_gene: TRBV19
CDR3aa: CASSIPGGGREQYF
CDR3nt: TGTGCCAGTAGTATCCCCGGGGGTGGTCGCGAGCAGTACTTC

d_gene: .
len: 16
j_gene: TRBJ2-7
abundance: .
v_gene: TRBV27
CDR3aa: CASSLFGRRKSAEQYF
CDR3nt: TGTGCCAGCAGTTTATTCGGCCGGAGGAAGAGCGCCGAGCAGTACTTC

d_gene: .
len: 15
j_gene: TRBJ2-7
abundance: once
v_gene: TRBV9
CDR3aa: CASSPRSLDVYEQYF
CDR3nt: TGTGCCAGCAGCCCACGCAGCTTGGACGTTTACGAGCAGTACTTC

d_gene: .
len: 15
j_gene: TRBJ2-1
abundance: once
v_gene: TRBV28
CDR3aa: CASSSQRAHYNEQFF
CDR3nt: TGTGCCAGCAGTTCTCAGAGAGCCCACTACAATGAGCAGTTCTTC

d_gene: .
len: 14
j_gene: TRBJ2-2
abundance: once
v_gene: TRBV2
CDR3aa: CASRAGTNTGELFF
CDR3nt: TGTGCCAGCAGGGCGGGTACGAACACCGGGGAGCTGTTTTTT

d_gene: TRBD2
len: 14
j_gene: TRBJ2-1
abundance: once
v_gene: TRBV29-1
CDR3aa: CSVERLADYNEQFF
CDR3nt: TGCAGCGTTGAGCGACTAGCGGACTACAATGAGCAGTTCTTC

d_gene: .
len: 12
j_gene: TRBJ1-5
abundance: .
v_gene: TRBV6-6
CDR3aa: CASSSGNQPQHF
CDR3nt: TGTGCCAGCTCAAGTGGCAATCAGCCCCAGCATTTT

d_gene: TRBD2
len: 16
j_gene: TRBJ2-4
abundance: .
v_gene: TRBV5-1
CDR3aa: CASSLAAGLAGDIQYF
CDR3nt: TGCGCCAGCAGCTTGGCCGCGGGACTAGCGGGAGACATTCAGTACTTC

d_gene: .
len: 14
j_gene: TRBJ2-4
abundance: .
v_gene: TRBV7-2
CDR3aa: CASSLRGGENIQYF
CDR3nt: TGTGCCAGCAGCTTAAGGGGGGGTGAAAACATTCAGTACTTC

d_gene: .
len: 16
j_gene: TRBJ1-2
abundance: .
v_gene: TRBV21-1
CDR3aa: CASSLAMETGKYGYTF
CDR3nt: TGTGCCAGCAGCTTGGCCATGGAGACAGGGAAATATGGCTACACCTTC

d_gene: .
len: 15
j_gene: TRBJ2-7
abundance: .
v_gene: TRBV5-5
CDR3aa: CASSSQGGETYEQYF
CDR3nt: TGTGCCAGCAGCTCCCAAGGCGGCGAGACCTACGAGCAGTACTTC

d_gene: .
len: 15
j_gene: TRBJ2-7
abundance: .
v_gene: TRBV19
CDR3aa: CASSIDSAGLYEQYF
CDR3nt: TGTGCCAGTAGTATAGACTCCGCGGGACTCTACGAGCAGTACTTC